Listed here are 18 T cell receptor beta chains from one sample, sequenced in a study of graft-versus-host responses after intestinal transplantation. Libraries were prepared by immunoSEQ multiplex PCR; TCRdb keeps only in-frame clonotypes and omits some of them. The table lists tens of thousands of clones, roughly 83% of them singletons, with about 0.42% in the top ten. Their antigens remain unidentified. The input for sequencing was unstimulated CD4+ T cells sorted from spleen or lymph node cells, taken before transplant. The receptors were gathered from a human donor who was the organ donor for an intestinal transplant.

The gene calls are TRBV7-2 and TRBJ2-2; 11 nucleotides agree with TRBD1. With V trimmed by 5 bases and J by 5 bases, 7 bases remained unmatched. The V gene's germline CDR1 is SGHTA and CDR2 FQGNSA. This CDR3 region has 16 residues. The DNA for the CDR3 is TGTGCCAGCAGCACCGGACAGGGGGCGCGAACCGGGGAGCTGTTTTTT. Encoded protein: CASSTGQGARTGELFF.

This clone has at least ten counts. The V and J genes are TRBV9 and TRBJ2-5, with a weak D call TRBD2 (7 bases). The V end lost 5 bases, the J end lost 5 bases, and 16 bases lay between the germline ends. The V gene's germline CDR1 is SGDLS and CDR2 YYNGEE. CDR3 length equals 14 residues. In DNA, the CDR3 is TGTGCCAGCAGTCGGGCGGGGGCCGGGGAGACCCAGTACTTC. Amino acid sequence: CASSRAGAGETQYF.

This rearrangement joins TRBV2 to TRBJ2-2, with D perhaps being TRBD1 or TRBD2 (5 bases each). Germline CDR1 reads SNHLY; CDR2 reads FYNNEI. V shed 7 bases and J shed 3 bases, with 9 bases lying between them. This CDR3 has 13 residues. The DNA for the CDR3 is TGTGCCAGCACCGAGGGGTACACCGGGGAGCTGTTTTTT. It encodes CASTEGYTGELFF. Full variable domain (remainder filled in from reference TRBV2 and TRBJ2-2): EPEVTQTPSHQVTQMGQEVILRCVPISNHLYFYWYRQILGQKVEFLVSFYNNEISEKSEIFDDQFSVERPDGSNFTLKIRSTKLEDSAMYFCASTEGYTGELFFGEGSRLTVL.

The chain combines TRBV11-2 with TRBJ2-7; no clear D. Trimming left V 1 base short and J 0 bases short, with 4 bases between. Germline lookup yields CDR1 SGHAT and CDR2 FQNNGV. The CDR3 loop spans 13 amino acids. CDR3 nucleotides: TGTGCCAGCAGCTTAGGCTTCTCCTACGAGCAGTACTTC. As protein: CASSLGFSYEQYF.

This chain links TRBV27 with TRBJ2-1; 14 nucleotides agree with TRBD2. Germline V CDR1 and CDR2: MNHEY, SMNVEV (reference sequence). J gave up 12 bases and V 2 bases, and 12 bases lay outside the gene matches. The CDR3 loop spans 17 amino acids. The CDR3 protein is CASSLPKKGLAGGRQFF. The CDR3 DNA reads TGTGCCAGCAGTTTACCAAAAAAAGGACTAGCGGGGGGCAGGCAGTTCTTC.

The V gene is TRBV5-1, the J gene TRBJ2-2, with 8 bases matching TRBD1. Per germline, CDR1 SGHRS and CDR2 YFSETQ. V lost 5 bases and J lost 6; bases outside the gene matches: 3. The CDR3 covers 13 residues. CDR3 bases: TGCGCCAGCAGACAACAGGGGGCCGGGGAGCTGTTTTTT. Translation gives CASRQQGAGELFF.

The CDR3: CASRVYGSEKLFF. The DNA of the CDR3 is TGTGCCAGCAGGGTATATGGGAGTGAAAAACTGTTTTTT. This rearrangement joins TRBV6-5 to TRBJ1-4; D not resolved. Deletions cut 6 bases from V and 7 bases from J, with 12 bases between. Germline CDR1 MNHEY, CDR2 SVGAGI. The CDR3 loop spans 13 amino acids.

This chain links TRBV30 with TRBJ2-7, with TRBD1 matching 11 bases. Per the germline V gene, CDR1 is GTSNPN and CDR2 is SVGIG (reference sequence). V lost 5 bases, J lost 5 bases, and 5 bases stayed unmatched. This CDR3 is built from 13 residues. CDR3 coding DNA: TGTGCCTGGGGGACAGGGGGAATTAACGAGCAGTACTTC. This sequence encodes CAWGTGGINEQYF.

CDR3 in amino acids: CAIRAMGGGVYEQYF. The CDR3 nucleotides read TGTGCCATCAGGGCGATGGGGGGAGGGGTCTACGAGCAGTACTTC. The chain joins TRBV10-3 to TRBJ2-7; TRBD2 agrees at 7 bases. Germline V gene sequence: CDR1 ENHRY, CDR2 SYGVKD. The V segment lost 6 bases and the J segment 3 bases; nucleotides outside the gene matches: 11. The CDR3 loop spans 15 amino acids.

The rearrangement joins TRBV7-2 to TRBJ1-2, with D perhaps TRBD1 (5 bases). The germline V gene encodes CDR1 SGHTA and CDR2 FQGNSA. The V and J ends lost 5 bases and 2 bases respectively, with 15 bases between them. The CDR3 runs to 15 residues. CDR3: CASSPNGQLNYGYTF. CDR3 bases: TGTGCCAGCAGCCCTAACGGACAATTGAACTATGGCTACACCTTC.

The gene calls are TRBV6-5 and TRBJ2-7; D perhaps matches TRBD1 (6 bases). Trimming took off 6 bases at V and 3 bases at J, with 15 bases between the two ends. CDR1 and CDR2 from the germline V gene are MNHEY and SVGAGI. This CDR3 region has 14 residues. The CDR3 DNA sequence: TGTGCCAGCAGGTTACGACAGGACCTCTACGAGCAGTACTTC. Translated: CASRLRQDLYEQYF.

The CDR3 loop reads CASKGQMNTEAFF. The CDR3 DNA is TGCGCCAGCAAAGGACAGATGAACACTGAAGCTTTCTTT. The chain recombines TRBV10-1 with TRBJ1-1; D may be TRBD1 (6 bases). CDR3 length equals 13 residues. Trimming stripped 7 bases from V and 0 bases from J, with 9 bases between. CDR1 and CDR2 (germline): WNHNN, SYGVQD (reference sequence).

The chain combines TRBV2 with TRBJ1-5, with D perhaps matching TRBD1 (5 bases). Germline assignment: CDR1 SNHLY and CDR2 FYNNEI. V was clipped by 6 bases and J by 7 bases, with 13 bases between them. CDR3 length: 13 amino acids. In DNA, the CDR3 is TGTGCCAGCAGGGGGCAGGGTGGACAGCCCCAGCATTTT. Protein product: CASRGQGGQPQHF.

This clone was found once. The rearrangement links TRBV4-1 to TRBJ1-1; 12 nucleotides line up with TRBD1. With 1 base clipped from V and 3 bases from J, the junction kept 9 bases outside the gene matches. The CDR3 spans 18 residues. Germline V gene data show CDR1 as MGHRA and CDR2 as YSYEKL. CDR3 sequence reads: CASSQVTRDRGRDTEAFF. DNA of the CDR3: TGCGCCAGCAGCCAAGTTACCCGGGACAGGGGGCGCGACACTGAAGCTTTCTTT.

This clone was found a few times. The chain carries TRBV6-1 and TRBJ2-3; 9 bases match TRBD2. The J segment lost 8 bases and the V segment lost 7 bases, leaving 7 bases of the junction unmatched. The CDR3 loop spans 13 amino acids. Germline V gives CDR1 MNHNS, CDR2 SASEGT. The CDR3 DNA follows: TGTGCCAGCAAGGCTAGCGGGGAGGGTACGCAGTATTTT. This translates into CASKASGEGTQYF.

In its sample, this clone was seen once. The chain joins TRBV11-2 to TRBJ1-5; tentatively, D is TRBD1 (6 bases). Trimming shortened V by 1 base and J by 2 bases, and 9 bases separated the two germline ends. CDR1 is SGHAT and CDR2 is FQNNGV in the germline V gene. The CDR3 is 15 amino acids. The CDR3 is CASSLGGQGNQPQHF. The DNA of the CDR3 is TGTGCCAGCAGCTTAGGGGGGCAGGGCAATCAGCCCCAGCATTTT.

The chain carries TRBV6-1 and TRBJ1-5, with D hard to call. The CDR3 is made up of 15 amino acids. Looked up from germline, CDR1 is MNHNS and CDR2 is SASEGT. V gave up 1 base and J gave up 1 base, with 8 bases separating them. Written as DNA, the CDR3 is TGTGCCAGCAGTGAAGGGCATTACAGCAATCAGCCCCAGCATTTT. It codes for CASSEGHYSNQPQHF.

The chain links TRBV19 to TRBJ1-3; no clear D gene. Germline V gene sequence: CDR1 LNHDA, CDR2 SQIVND (reference sequence). Trimming cost V 5 bases and J 5 bases, with 22 bases left between them. CDR3 length: 17 residues. The CDR3 nucleotides read TGTGCCAGTAGTCTATTAGGAGGGCTGCAGTCCAGAAACACCATATATTTT. Translation: CASSLLGGLQSRNTIYF.